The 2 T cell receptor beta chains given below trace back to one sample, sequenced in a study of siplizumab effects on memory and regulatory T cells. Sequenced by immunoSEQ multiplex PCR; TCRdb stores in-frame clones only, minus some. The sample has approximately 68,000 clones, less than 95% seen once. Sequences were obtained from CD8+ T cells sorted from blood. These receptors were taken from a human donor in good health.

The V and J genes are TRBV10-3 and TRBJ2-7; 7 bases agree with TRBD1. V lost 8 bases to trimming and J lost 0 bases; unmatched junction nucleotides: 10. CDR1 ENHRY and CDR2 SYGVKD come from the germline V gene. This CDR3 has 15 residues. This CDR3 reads CAIVDERGPSYEQYF. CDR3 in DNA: TGTGCCATCGTCGACGAGAGGGGGCCCTCCTACGAGCAGTACTTC.

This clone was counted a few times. The CDR3 DNA follows: TGTGCCAGCAGCCCGACGGATGGTGCTAACACCATATATTTT. It yields the protein CASSPTDGANTIYF. The chain is built from TRBV7-9 and TRBJ1-3; D call uncertain. In germline, CDR1 is SEHNR, CDR2 FQNEAQ (reference sequence). The V end was cut by 5 bases, the J end by 7 bases, with 15 bases between. The CDR3 totals 14 residues.